One T cell receptor (beta chain) is described in this entry. Sequencing was performed with immunoSEQ multiplex PCR; in TCRdb, only in-frame clones are kept and a portion is missing. Of fewer than 900,000 clones listed, about 90% are singletons. Sample treatment: 15 to 20 received Ad26.COV2.S at low or high dose, single or two shots; about 5 received placebo; per-sample allocation not given. Collection of samples fell on day 63 after the first vaccine or placebo injection. These data are taken from a study of Ad26.COV2.S vaccination and SARS-CoV-2 variants. CDR3 length: 13 residues. Trimming left V 1 base short and J 8 bases short, with 11 bases between. CDR1 GTSNPN and CDR2 SVGIG come from the germline V gene (reference sequence).

This receptor was obtained from a person between 18 and 65 years old who received the Ad26.COV2.S COVID-19 vaccine or a placebo. V is TRBV30 and J is TRBJ1-4; D is uncertain. Sequenced material: peripheral blood, taken in a trial of Ad26.COV2.S vaccine versus placebo. CDR3 loop: CAWSGVGREKLFF. As DNA, the CDR3 is TGTGCCTGGAGTGGCGTCGGTCGGGAAAAACTGTTTTTT. The variable domain in full, completed from reference TRBV30 and TRBJ1-4, reads SQTIHQWPATLVQPVGSPLSLECTVEGTSNPNLYWYRQAAGRGLQLLFYSVGIGQISSEVPQNLSASRPQDRQFILSSKKLLLSDSGFYLCAWSGVGREKLFFGSGTQLSVL.